Below are 2 T cell receptor beta chains sequenced from a single sample in a study of cytomegalovirus exposure and HLA in healthy donors. PCR employed 60 Vbeta and 13 Jbeta primers. The assay was immunoSEQ multiplex PCR, and TCRdb's table has in-frame clones only and misses some. This sample's clone table lists approximately 200,000 clones. The sequenced sample was PBMCs. These receptors came from a boy aged 10-17 years in good health and CMV-seronegative.

V and J are TRBV6-4 and TRBJ2-7, with TRBD2 identical over 7 bases. Trimming took 9 bases from V and 6 from J; bases not matched to a gene: 5. Germline-derived CDR1 and CDR2 are MRHNA and SNTAGT. This CDR3 has 11 residues. CDR3 residues: CARAGVGEQYF. The CDR3 bases are TGTGCCAGGGCGGGGGTCGGCGAGCAGTACTTC.

The chain has TRBV6-5 and TRBJ1-1; the D gene is possibly TRBD1 (5 bases). Germline V CDR1 and CDR2: MNHEY, SVGAGI. Trimming took 0 bases from V and 4 from J, leaving 12 bases between them. The CDR3 has 15 amino acids. The CDR3 DNA sequence: TGTGCCAGCAGTTACTCGCAGCAGGGCATCACTGAAGCTTTCTTT. This encodes CASSYSQQGITEAFF.